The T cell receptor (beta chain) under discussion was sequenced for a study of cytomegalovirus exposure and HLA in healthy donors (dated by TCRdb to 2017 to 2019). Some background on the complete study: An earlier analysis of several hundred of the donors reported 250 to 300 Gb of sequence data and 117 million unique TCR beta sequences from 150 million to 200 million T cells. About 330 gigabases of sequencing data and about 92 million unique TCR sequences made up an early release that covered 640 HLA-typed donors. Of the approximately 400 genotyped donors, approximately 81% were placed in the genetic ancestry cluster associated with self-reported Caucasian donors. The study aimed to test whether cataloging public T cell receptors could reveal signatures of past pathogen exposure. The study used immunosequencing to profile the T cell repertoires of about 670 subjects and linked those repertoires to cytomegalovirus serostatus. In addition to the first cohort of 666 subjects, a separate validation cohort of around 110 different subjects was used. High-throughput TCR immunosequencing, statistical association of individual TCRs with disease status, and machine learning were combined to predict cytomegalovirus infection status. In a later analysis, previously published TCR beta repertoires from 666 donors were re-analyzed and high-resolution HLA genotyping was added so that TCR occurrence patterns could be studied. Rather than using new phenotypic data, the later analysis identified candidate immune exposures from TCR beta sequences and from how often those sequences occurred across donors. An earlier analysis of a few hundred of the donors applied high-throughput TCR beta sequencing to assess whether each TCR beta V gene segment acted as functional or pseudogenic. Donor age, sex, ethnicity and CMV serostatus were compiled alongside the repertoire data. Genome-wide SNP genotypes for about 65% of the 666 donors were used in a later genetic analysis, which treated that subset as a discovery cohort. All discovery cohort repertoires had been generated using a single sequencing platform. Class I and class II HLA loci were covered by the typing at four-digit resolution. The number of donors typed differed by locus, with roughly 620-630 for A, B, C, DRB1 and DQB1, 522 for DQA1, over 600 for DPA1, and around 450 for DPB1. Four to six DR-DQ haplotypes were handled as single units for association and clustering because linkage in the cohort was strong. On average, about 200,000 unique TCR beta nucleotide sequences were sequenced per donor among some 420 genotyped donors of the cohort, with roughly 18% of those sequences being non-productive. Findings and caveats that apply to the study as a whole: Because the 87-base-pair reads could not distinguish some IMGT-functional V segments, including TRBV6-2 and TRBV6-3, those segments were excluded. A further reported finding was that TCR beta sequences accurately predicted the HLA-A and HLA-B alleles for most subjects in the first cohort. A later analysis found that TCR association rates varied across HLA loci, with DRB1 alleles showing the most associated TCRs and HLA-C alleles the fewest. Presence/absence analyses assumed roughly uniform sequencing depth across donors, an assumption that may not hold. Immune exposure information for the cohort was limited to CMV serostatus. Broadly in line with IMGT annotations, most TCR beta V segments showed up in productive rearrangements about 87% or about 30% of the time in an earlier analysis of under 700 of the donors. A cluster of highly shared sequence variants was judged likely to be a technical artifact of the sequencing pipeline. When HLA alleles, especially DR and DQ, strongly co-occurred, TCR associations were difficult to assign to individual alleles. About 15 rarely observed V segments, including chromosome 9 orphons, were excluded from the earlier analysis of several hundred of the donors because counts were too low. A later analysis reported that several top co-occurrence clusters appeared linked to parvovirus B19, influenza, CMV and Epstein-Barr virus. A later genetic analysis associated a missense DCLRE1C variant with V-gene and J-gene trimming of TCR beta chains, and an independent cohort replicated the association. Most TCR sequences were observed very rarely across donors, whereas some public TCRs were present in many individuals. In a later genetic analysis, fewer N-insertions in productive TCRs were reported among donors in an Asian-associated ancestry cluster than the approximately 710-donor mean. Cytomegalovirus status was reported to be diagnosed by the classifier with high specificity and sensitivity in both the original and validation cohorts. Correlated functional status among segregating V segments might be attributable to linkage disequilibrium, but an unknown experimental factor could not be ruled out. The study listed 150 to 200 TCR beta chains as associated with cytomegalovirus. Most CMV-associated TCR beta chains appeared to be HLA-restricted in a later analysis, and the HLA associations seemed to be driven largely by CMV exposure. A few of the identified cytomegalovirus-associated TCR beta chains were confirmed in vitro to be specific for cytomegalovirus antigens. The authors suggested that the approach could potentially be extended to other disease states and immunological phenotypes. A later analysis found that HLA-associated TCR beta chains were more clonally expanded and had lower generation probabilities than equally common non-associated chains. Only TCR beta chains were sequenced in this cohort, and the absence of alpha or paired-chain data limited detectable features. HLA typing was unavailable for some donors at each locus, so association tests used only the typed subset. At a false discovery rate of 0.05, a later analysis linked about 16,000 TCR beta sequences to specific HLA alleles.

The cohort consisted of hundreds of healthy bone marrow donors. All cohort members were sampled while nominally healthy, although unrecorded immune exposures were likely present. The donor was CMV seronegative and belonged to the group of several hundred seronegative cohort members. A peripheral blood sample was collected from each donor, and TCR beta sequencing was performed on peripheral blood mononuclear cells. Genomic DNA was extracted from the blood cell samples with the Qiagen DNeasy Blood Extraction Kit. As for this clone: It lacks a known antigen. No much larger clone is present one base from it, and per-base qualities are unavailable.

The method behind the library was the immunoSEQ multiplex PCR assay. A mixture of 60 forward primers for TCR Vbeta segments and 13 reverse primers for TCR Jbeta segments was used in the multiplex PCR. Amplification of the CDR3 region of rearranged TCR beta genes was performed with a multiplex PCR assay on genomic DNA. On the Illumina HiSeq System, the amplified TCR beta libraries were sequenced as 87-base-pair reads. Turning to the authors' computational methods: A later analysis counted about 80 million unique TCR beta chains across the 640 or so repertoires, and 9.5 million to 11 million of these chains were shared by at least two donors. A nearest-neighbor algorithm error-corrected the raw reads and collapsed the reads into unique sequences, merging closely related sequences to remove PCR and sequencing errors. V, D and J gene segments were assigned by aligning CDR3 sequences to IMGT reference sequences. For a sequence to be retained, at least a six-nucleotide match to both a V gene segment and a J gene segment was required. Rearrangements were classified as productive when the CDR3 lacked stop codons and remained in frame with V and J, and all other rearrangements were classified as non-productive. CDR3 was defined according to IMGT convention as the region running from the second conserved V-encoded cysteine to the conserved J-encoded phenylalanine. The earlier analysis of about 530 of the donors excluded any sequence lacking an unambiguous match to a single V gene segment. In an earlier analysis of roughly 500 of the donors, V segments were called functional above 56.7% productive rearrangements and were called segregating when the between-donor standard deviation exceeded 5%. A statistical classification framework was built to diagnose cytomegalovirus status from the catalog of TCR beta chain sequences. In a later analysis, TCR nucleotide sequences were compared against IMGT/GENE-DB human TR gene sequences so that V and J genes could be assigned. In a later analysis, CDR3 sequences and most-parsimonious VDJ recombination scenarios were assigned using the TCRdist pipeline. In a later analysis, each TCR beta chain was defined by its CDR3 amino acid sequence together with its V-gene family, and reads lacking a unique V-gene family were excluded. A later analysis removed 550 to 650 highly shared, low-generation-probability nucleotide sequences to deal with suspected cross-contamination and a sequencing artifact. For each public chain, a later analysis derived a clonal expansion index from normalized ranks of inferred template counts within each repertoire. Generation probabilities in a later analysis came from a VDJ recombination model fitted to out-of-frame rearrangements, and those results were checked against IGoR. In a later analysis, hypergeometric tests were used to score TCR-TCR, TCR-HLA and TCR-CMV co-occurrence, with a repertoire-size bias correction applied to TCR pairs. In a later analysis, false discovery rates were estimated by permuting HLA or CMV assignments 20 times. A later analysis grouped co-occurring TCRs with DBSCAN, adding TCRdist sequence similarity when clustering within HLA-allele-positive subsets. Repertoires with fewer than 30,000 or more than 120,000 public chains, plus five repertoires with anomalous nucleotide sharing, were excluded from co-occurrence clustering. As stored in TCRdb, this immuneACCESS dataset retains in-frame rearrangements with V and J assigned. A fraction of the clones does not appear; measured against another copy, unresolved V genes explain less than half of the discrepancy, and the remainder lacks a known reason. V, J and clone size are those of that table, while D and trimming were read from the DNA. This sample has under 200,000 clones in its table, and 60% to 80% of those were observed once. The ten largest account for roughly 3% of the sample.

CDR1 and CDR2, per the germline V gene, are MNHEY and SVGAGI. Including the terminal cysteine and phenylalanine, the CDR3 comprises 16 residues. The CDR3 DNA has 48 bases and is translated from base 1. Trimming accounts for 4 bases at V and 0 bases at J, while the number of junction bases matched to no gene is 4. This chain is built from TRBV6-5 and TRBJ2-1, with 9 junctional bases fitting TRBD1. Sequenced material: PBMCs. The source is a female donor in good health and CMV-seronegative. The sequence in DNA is TGTGCCAGCAGTTCCGTGACAGGGGGCTCCTACAATGAGCAGTTCTTC. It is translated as CASSSVTGGSYNEQFF.